This T cell receptor (beta chain) was observed in a study of long-term antiretroviral therapy in people with HIV. Worth noting for this clone: Its antigen is not identified.

General observations from the study: HIV repertoires spanned narrower CDR3 length ranges than controls. Those clones which expanded before ART made up the dominant part of the repertoire at all time points.

The CDR3 length is 13 residues. The V end was cut by 7 bases, the J end by 4 bases, with 14 bases between. Per germline, CDR1 SGHTA and CDR2 FQGNSA. It was version v3.0 of the immunoSEQ assay that was run at survey level. Samples were sequenced targeting roughly 40,000-55,000 T-cell genomes each. The data were produced by immunoSEQ multiplex PCR, yet TCRdb's version contains in-frame clones alone and is incomplete. The sample shows tens of thousands of clones, nearly 85% of them seen only once. This chain links TRBV7-2 with TRBJ2-7; tentatively, D is TRBD2 (6 bases). This clonotype was sampled from a man aged 18 to 30 with HIV. Sequencing used unsorted PBMCs, obtained 0.8 years before starting antiretroviral therapy. The CDR3 region has the DNA TGTGCCAGCACCCTCCCAGGGAGGTACGAGCAGTACTTC. This codes for CASTLPGRYEQYF.